A single sample is the source of the 29 T cell receptor beta chains below, sequenced in a study of control samples from healthy donors and cancer patients. Assay: immunoSEQ multiplex PCR; the TCRdb copy retains only in-frame clones and omits some. The sample carries around 200,000 clones, 85% to 95% recorded once. The sample taken for sequencing was blood. The receptors shown here come from a man aged 18 to 30 in good health.

The rearrangement joins TRBV7-8 to TRBJ2-1, with 11 bases identical to TRBD2. CDR1 is SGHVS and CDR2 is FQNEAQ in the germline V gene. The CDR3 loop spans 16 amino acids. J was trimmed by 8 bases and V by 2 bases; bases with no gene match: 8. CDR3 protein: CASSLLAGGGTYEQFF. DNA for the CDR3: TGTGCCAGCAGCTTATTAGCGGGGGGGGGCACCTATGAGCAGTTCTTC.

The genes are TRBV28 and TRBJ1-2, with D maybe TRBD1 (5 bases). The CDR3 extends over 13 amino acids. The V end was cut by 10 bases, the J end by 8 bases, with 20 bases between. The germline gives CDR1 MDHEN, CDR2 SYDVKM. The CDR3 loop is CATSEGPLYGYTF. CDR3 sequence (DNA): TGTGCCACCTCAGAGGGGCCGCTGTACGGCTACACCTTC.

Of note for this clone: Other DNA sequences within the sample encode an identical CDR3. V and J are TRBV12-3 or TRBV12-4 and TRBJ1-2; tentative D call: TRBD1 (5 bases). This CDR3 spans 11 amino acids. V was cut by 3 bases and J by 8 bases, with 7 bases left in between. DNA for the CDR3: TGTGCCAGCAGTTTGGGGGACGGCTACACCTTC. Protein product: CASSLGDGYTF.

V is TRBV28 and J is TRBJ2-7, with a possible D match to TRBD2 (5 bases). Deletions cut 2 bases from V and 6 bases from J, with 8 bases between. The CDR3 consists of 12 residues. The germline V gene encodes CDR1 MDHEN and CDR2 SYDVKM. Written as DNA, the CDR3 is TGTGCCAGCAGTTTAGGGAGAACCGAGCAGTACTTC. This encodes CASSLGRTEQYF.

Points on this clone: Other nucleotide sequences from this sample produce the same CDR3. This CDR3 is CASSRDNQETQYF. Written as DNA, the CDR3 is TGTGCCAGCAGTCGGGACAACCAAGAGACCCAGTACTTC. The rearrangement joins TRBV12-3 or TRBV12-4 to TRBJ2-5, with a possible D match to TRBD1 (6 bases). CDR3 length: 13 amino acids. V gave up 5 bases and J gave up 0 bases, with 7 bases separating them.

This chain connects TRBV27 to TRBJ2-3; 7 bases match TRBD2. Germline V gives CDR1 MNHEY, CDR2 SMNVEV (reference sequence). The CDR3 extends over 17 amino acids. With V trimmed by 4 bases and J by 2 bases, 12 bases remained unmatched. The chain's CDR3 is CASSSKTSSALTDTQYF. Written as DNA, the CDR3 is TGTGCCAGCAGTTCCAAGACTAGCTCTGCTCTCACAGATACGCAGTATTTT.

The rearrangement uses TRBV6-5 and TRBJ1-1; possible D gene TRBD1, 6 bases. The germline CDR1 and CDR2 sequences are MNHEY and SVGAGI. V gave up 6 bases and J gave up 2 bases, with 16 bases separating them. The CDR3 consists of 15 residues. The chain's CDR3 is CASSQFRQDNTEAFF. As DNA, the CDR3 is TGTGCCAGCAGCCAGTTCAGACAGGATAACACTGAAGCTTTCTTT.

V gene TRBV18 combines with J gene TRBJ2-1; D not resolved. The V end lost 9 bases, the J end lost 5 bases, and 14 bases lay between the germline ends. The germline CDR1 and CDR2 sequences are KGHSH and LQKENI. CDR3 length: 13 residues. In nucleotides, the CDR3 is TGTGCCAGTTTACCGCAAATAGACAATGAGCAGTTCTTC. Its translation is CASLPQIDNEQFF. Using reference TRBV18 and TRBJ2-1 for the parts outside the CDR3, the full variable domain is NAGVMQNPRHLVRRRGQEARLRCSPMKGHSHVYWYRQLPEEGLKFMVYLQKENIIDESGMPKERFSAEFPKEGPSILRIQQVVRGDSAAYFCASLPQIDNEQFFGPGTRLTVL.

V is TRBV10-2 and J is TRBJ2-2; D is possibly TRBD1 or TRBD2 (6 bases each). CDR1 and CDR2 (germline): WSHSY, SAAADI. This CDR3 is 14 amino acids long. Trimming pared 4 bases from V and 6 bases from J, leaving 12 bases between. The CDR3 DNA is TGCGCCAGCAGTGGGGGGGCCCTATCCGGGGAGCTGTTTTTT. It yields the protein CASSGGALSGELFF.

The chain employs TRBV18 and TRBJ1-1, with D uncertain. The V gene lost 2 bases and the J gene lost 1 base, with 5 bases spanning the gap. The length of the CDR3 is 13 residues. Germline V gene data show CDR1 as KGHSH and CDR2 as LQKENI. The CDR3 loop is CASSPIGNTEAFF. The CDR3 bases are TGTGCCAGCTCACCAATAGGGAACACTGAAGCTTTCTTT.

This chain joins TRBV5-1 and TRBJ2-5; D tentatively reads TRBD1 or TRBD2 (5 bases each). CDR1 is SGHRS and CDR2 is YFSETQ in the germline V gene. There are 15 residues in the CDR3. V dropped 4 bases and J dropped 5 bases, with 18 bases sitting between them. In DNA form, the CDR3 reads TGCGCCAGCAGCCCGGACTGGACACCCGAGGAGACCCAGTACTTC. It specifies CASSPDWTPEETQYF.

This clone appeared once. The chain joins TRBV25-1 to TRBJ2-1; possible D gene TRBD1, 5 bases. Between the trimmed V and J ends, which lost 5 bases and 10 bases, there was a span of 9 bases. The germline CDR1 and CDR2 sequences are MGHDK and SYGVNS. The CDR3 runs 11 residues. As DNA, the CDR3 is TGTGCCAGCAGTACCAGGACAGAGCAGTTCTTC. It yields the protein CASSTRTEQFF.

In this sample, this clone turned up once. V is TRBV19 and J is TRBJ2-7; 8 nucleotides line up with TRBD2. Unmatched junction bases numbered 3, after V lost 5 bases and J lost 0 bases. This CDR3 region has 14 residues. Germline V gene lookup returns CDR1 LNHDA and CDR2 SQIVND (reference sequence). The DNA of the CDR3 is TGTGCCAGTAGTTACGCGGGGGGCTCCTACGAGCAGTACTTC. It translates to CASSYAGGSYEQYF.

CDR3: CASSALGSRNTGELFF. The CDR3 nucleotides are TGTGCCAGCAGCGCCTTAGGAAGTAGGAACACCGGGGAGCTGTTTTTT. The chain uses TRBV9 and TRBJ2-2; D is undetermined. There are 16 residues in the CDR3. Germline V CDR1 and CDR2: SGDLS, YYNGEE. V was cut by 3 bases and J by 1 base, with 13 bases left in between.

V gene TRBV2 combines with J gene TRBJ2-5; D possibly corresponds to TRBD1 (5 bases). Germline V gives CDR1 SNHLY, CDR2 FYNNEI. V lost 2 bases to trimming and J lost 4 bases, with 14 bases between them. The length of the CDR3 is 15 residues. This chain's CDR3 is CASSERTSQRETQYF. Written as DNA, the CDR3 is TGTGCCAGCAGTGAAAGGACATCTCAGCGAGAGACCCAGTACTTC.

V usage is TRBV30 and J usage is TRBJ1-4; D gene unclear. V was trimmed by 2 bases and J by 7 bases, leaving 11 bases between them. Germline V gene sequence: CDR1 GTSNPN, CDR2 SVGIG (reference sequence). CDR3 length: 13 amino acids. The DNA for the CDR3 is TGTGCCTGGAGTCGAGATGTGGGTGAAAAACTGTTTTTT. This sequence encodes CAWSRDVGEKLFF.

About this clone itself: A read error may produce the germline difference seen at one junction end. This chain connects TRBV10-3 to TRBJ2-3; D assignment may be TRBD1 or TRBD2 (5 bases each). The CDR3 extends over 13 amino acids. CDR1 ENHRY and CDR2 SYGVKD come from the germline V gene. The DNA of the CDR3 is TGTGCCTTCCGGGACGTGAGCATAGATACGCAGTATTTT. Residues: CAFRDVSIDTQYF.

V and J are TRBV6-5 and TRBJ2-3; TRBD1 or TRBD2 may be the D gene (5 bases each). Germline CDR1 and CDR2: MNHEY and SVGAGI. V lost 6 bases and J 1 base, leaving 14 bases between the germline ends. The CDR3 has 15 amino acids. CDR3 sequence reads: CASRVGTSGTDTQYF. CDR3 coding DNA: TGTGCCAGCAGGGTAGGGACGTCTGGCACAGATACGCAGTATTTT.

This chain uses TRBV5-6 with TRBJ1-6; a weak D match, TRBD1 (6 bases). Germline CDR1 and CDR2: SGHDT and YYEEEE. The V end was cut by 4 bases, the J end by 0 bases, with 14 bases between. There are 17 residues in the CDR3. CDR3 amino acids: CASSRTGGASYNSPLHF. The CDR3 nucleotides are TGTGCCAGCAGCCGGACCGGGGGCGCCTCCTATAATTCACCCCTCCACTTT.

This chain links TRBV27 with TRBJ2-4; the match to TRBD1 covers 7 bases. The junction had 1 base not matched to a gene; V was cut back by 7 bases and J by 4 bases. Germline CDR1 is MNHEY and CDR2 is SMNVEV (reference sequence). The CDR3 spans 12 residues. The CDR3 loop reads CASKTGKNIQYF. CDR3 nucleotides: TGTGCCAGCAAGACAGGGAAAAACATTCAGTACTTC.

The CDR3 protein is CASSQAARNTIYF. CDR3 DNA: TGTGCCAGCAGCCAGGCAGCTCGAAACACCATATATTTT. The J gene is TRBJ1-3, the V gene TRBV14; D uncertain. V was cut by 3 bases and J by 5 bases, with 8 bases left in between. Germline CDR1 and CDR2: SGHDN and FVKESK. This CDR3 spans 13 amino acids.

The gene calls are TRBV6-1 and TRBJ1-6; no firm D call. There are 15 residues in the CDR3. From germline, CDR1 is MNHNS and CDR2 SASEGT. Trimming took 2 bases from V and 9 from J, leaving 14 bases between them. As DNA, the CDR3 is TGTGCCAGCAGTGAAAGTAAGGACGGACCTTCACCCCTCCACTTT. It yields the protein CASSESKDGPSPLHF.

This chain links TRBV6-5 with TRBJ1-1; 8 bases match TRBD1. Trimming cost V 4 bases and J 10 bases; bases outside gene matches: 8. The CDR3 runs to 13 residues. Germline CDR1 MNHEY, CDR2 SVGAGI. The CDR3 DNA reads as TGTGCCAGCAGTTTCAGGGGGCGGTTAGGAGCTTTCTTT. Translated, it gives CASSFRGRLGAFF.

The chain links TRBV18 to TRBJ1-1; D is unresolved. The CDR3 sequence is 12 residues long. Trimming removed 5 bases from V and 1 base from J, with 5 bases in between. In germline, CDR1 is KGHSH, CDR2 LQKENI. CDR3 nucleotide sequence: TGTGCCAGCTCAGAACGGAACACTGAAGCTTTCTTT. It yields the protein CASSERNTEAFF.

This clone is a singleton in its sample. The J gene is TRBJ2-3, the V gene TRBV19; D remains ambiguous. Trimming pared 3 bases from V and 0 bases from J, leaving 10 bases between. This CDR3 spans 15 amino acids. CDR1 and CDR2 (germline): LNHDA, SQIVND (reference sequence). The CDR3 protein is CASSMGQRSTDTQYF. CDR3 DNA sequence: TGTGCCAGTAGTATGGGTCAGCGAAGCACAGATACGCAGTATTTT.

The chain links TRBV18 to TRBJ1-4; D is possibly TRBD1 (5 bases). The CDR3 has 13 amino acids. Germline lookup yields CDR1 KGHSH and CDR2 LQKENI. Trimming pared 4 bases from V and 8 bases from J, leaving 11 bases between. The CDR3 DNA is TGTGCCAGCTCACTGGGGGTAGGAGAAAAACTGTTTTTT. As protein: CASSLGVGEKLFF. The full variable domain, with the rest looked up from reference TRBV18 and TRBJ1-4, is NAGVMQNPRHLVRRRGQEARLRCSPMKGHSHVYWYRQLPEEGLKFMVYLQKENIIDESGMPKERFSAEFPKEGPSILRIQQVVRGDSAAYFCASSLGVGEKLFFGSGTQLSVL.

The chain has TRBV20-1 and TRBJ1-1; the D gene is possibly TRBD1 (6 bases). Trimming left V 3 bases short and J 9 bases short, with 17 bases between. The CDR3 extends over 13 amino acids. Germline CDR1 and CDR2: DFQATT and SNEGSKA (reference sequence). The CDR3 is CSASSRGQDKAFF. DNA of the CDR3: TGCAGTGCTAGTAGCCGGGGGCAGGATAAAGCTTTCTTT.

The chain is built from TRBV14 and TRBJ1-1; D remains unclear. V gave up 5 bases and J gave up 3 bases, with 16 bases separating them. The CDR3 is made up of 15 amino acids. Germline-derived CDR1 and CDR2 are SGHDN and FVKESK. This CDR3 reads CASSFSVGRDTEAFF. The CDR3 coding sequence is TGTGCCAGCAGCTTCTCGGTGGGGAGGGACACTGAAGCTTTCTTT.

This clone was picked up one time. The V and J genes are TRBV19 and TRBJ1-1; 7 bases map to TRBD1. The length of the CDR3 is 12 residues. V dropped 4 bases and J dropped 14; count of bases not matched to a gene: 10. The germline CDR1 and CDR2 sequences are LNHDA and SQIVND (reference sequence). The chain's CDR3 is CASSNGQAPCFF. CDR3 sequence (DNA): TGTGCCAGTAGTAACGGACAGGCCCCTTGCTTCTTT.